This entry lists 14 T cell receptor beta chains sequenced from one sample in a study of T cells in Graves' hyperthyroidism and ophthalmopathy. Authors of the study amplified TCR beta CDR3 regions from RNA transcripts. First-round RT-PCR of the TCR CDR3 relied on the HTBI primer set. MiXCR, run by TCRdb on the multiplex PCR reads, gives a single entry per CDR3 protein. The sample lists around 440,000 distinct CDR3 sequences, approximately 14% seen once, with roughly 14% in the top ten. The sequencing sample was made of blood. The receptor source for this set is a woman aged 18 to 35 with Graves' hyperthyroidism.

For this clonotype: This clone may be a read error of a much larger clone one base away. The CDR3 does not close with the conserved phenylalanine or tryptophan, likely indicating a read error. The V gene is TRBV28, the J gene TRBJ1-5; D may be TRBD1 (5 bases). Trimming shortened V by 4 bases and J by 3 bases, and 13 bases separated the two germline ends. Germline assignment: CDR1 MDHEN and CDR2 SYDVKM. The CDR3 spans 15 residues. The CDR3 loop is CASSSPGRDNQPQHY. The CDR3 coding sequence is TGTGCCAGCAGTTCACCGGGACGGGACAATCAGCCCCAGCATTAT.

This clonotype showed up just a few times. The V call is TRBV12-3 or TRBV12-4, the J call TRBJ2-1; no clear D gene. V was shortened by 5 bases and J by 9 bases, with 11 bases between the two germline ends. CDR3 length: 12 amino acids. The DNA for the CDR3 is TGTGCCAGCAGTCCCTACTGGGCTGAGCAGTTCTTC. This sequence encodes CASSPYWAEQFF.

This clonotype occurred many times. The chain links TRBV2 to TRBJ1-1; 8 positions match TRBD1. With 2 bases clipped from V and 4 bases from J, the junction kept 3 bases outside the gene matches. CDR3 length: 14 amino acids. Germline CDR1 and CDR2: SNHLY and FYNNEI. The CDR3 reads CASSEQDRVTEAFF. The CDR3 nucleotides read TGTGCCAGCAGTGAACAGGACAGGGTCACTGAAGCTTTCTTT.

This clonotype has a count of ten or more. The chain uses TRBV6-2 or TRBV6-3 and TRBJ2-5; 9 nucleotides align to TRBD2. V gave up 5 bases and J gave up 6 bases; unmatched junction bases: 7. The CDR3 runs to 14 residues. Germline V lookup: CDR1 MNHEY, CDR2 SVGEGT. This CDR3 is CASSPWTSEKTQYF. Here the CDR3 DNA reads TGTGCCAGCAGTCCCTGGACTAGCGAAAAGACCCAGTACTTC.

This chain connects TRBV4-2 to TRBJ2-5; D perhaps matches TRBD2 (5 bases). V dropped 4 bases and J dropped 1 base, with 10 bases sitting between them. CDR3 length equals 14 residues. Germline CDR1 reads LGHNA; CDR2 reads YNFKEQ. CDR3 in amino acids: CASSPRGSQETQYF. CDR3 DNA sequence: TGTGCCAGCAGCCCCCGGGGTAGCCAAGAGACCCAGTACTTC.

This clonotype has ten or more counts. The gene calls are TRBV28 and TRBJ2-7, with TRBD2 matching 12 bases. Germline trimming cut 7 bases from V and 4 bases from J; bases unmatched to any gene: 17. Per the germline V gene, CDR1 is MDHEN and CDR2 is SYDVKM. CDR3 length equals 18 residues. The CDR3 spells CASTYTPGLAGSGYEQYF. The DNA of the CDR3 is TGTGCCAGCACTTACACCCCAGGACTAGCGGGGTCCGGGTACGAGCAGTACTTC.

Many counts were recorded for this clonotype. The CDR3: CASSLNRLAGTSSGANVLTF. In DNA form, the CDR3 reads TGTGCCAGCAGTTTAAATCGACTAGCGGGGACATCCTCTGGGGCCAACGTCCTGACTTTC. The V and J genes are TRBV12-3 or TRBV12-4 and TRBJ2-6; 11 bases align to TRBD2. CDR3 length: 20 residues. Losses at the gene ends were 2 bases for V and 0 bases for J; bases not matched to a gene: 9.

The chain is built from TRBV27 and TRBJ2-3, with D perhaps TRBD2 (6 bases). V dropped 1 base and J dropped 5 bases, with 13 bases sitting between them. This CDR3 spans 15 amino acids. Germline V gene data show CDR1 as MNHEY and CDR2 as SMNVEV (reference sequence). The CDR3 coding sequence is TGTGCCAGCAGTTTATTTGGAGGGAAAAAAGATACGCAGTATTTT. Protein: CASSLFGGKKDTQYF.

This clonotype was recorded many times. The V gene is TRBV5-1, the J gene TRBJ2-7, with D maybe TRBD2 (6 bases). The V and J ends lost 1 base and 1 base respectively, with 15 bases between them. The CDR3 is 16 amino acids. Germline V gene data show CDR1 as SGHRS and CDR2 as YFSETQ. CDR3 DNA: TGCGCCAGCAGCTTGAACCCGGGGACTTATTCCTACGAGCAGTACTTC. This translates into CASSLNPGTYSYEQYF.

This clonotype was detected ten times or more. The chain uses TRBV27 and TRBJ2-7; D call uncertain. Trimming left V 8 bases short and J 0 bases short, with 11 bases between. The CDR3 is 13 residues long. Per the germline V gene, CDR1 is MNHEY and CDR2 is SMNVEV (reference sequence). The CDR3 is CASGKTDSYEQYF. Written as DNA, the CDR3 is TGTGCCAGCGGGAAGACGGACTCCTACGAGCAGTACTTC.

This clonotype was counted ten times or more. The chain joins TRBV5-1 to TRBJ2-5; D is possibly TRBD2 (6 bases). The length of the CDR3 is 15 residues. The V gene lost 5 bases and the J gene lost 5 bases, with 19 bases spanning the gap. The germline gives CDR1 SGHRS, CDR2 YFSETQ. The CDR3 reads CASRYRDSHLETQYF. The CDR3 DNA follows: TGCGCCAGCAGATACCGGGACTCTCATTTGGAGACCCAGTACTTC.

This chain uses TRBV29-1 with TRBJ2-2; D is possibly TRBD1 (5 bases). The germline CDR1 and CDR2 sequences are SQVTM and ANQGSEA. Trimming removed 7 bases from V and 5 bases from J, with 14 bases in between. This CDR3 is 13 amino acids long. The CDR3 DNA sequence: TGCAGCGCCGCGCAGACAGTTACCGGGGAGCTGTTTTTT. Its translation: CSAAQTVTGELFF.

This clonotype was counted at least ten times. The V call is TRBV7-9, the J call TRBJ1-5, with D hard to call. The CDR3 runs to 15 residues. Germline V gene data show CDR1 as SEHNR and CDR2 as FQNEAQ (reference sequence). Trimming stripped 5 bases from V and 5 bases from J, with 16 bases between. CDR3 sequence reads: CASSPERFGHQPQHF. The DNA for the CDR3 is TGTGCCAGCAGCCCCGAGCGGTTTGGCCATCAGCCCCAGCATTTT.

A note on this clonotype: A read error may explain this, as a much larger clone is one base away. The chain combines TRBV12-3 or TRBV12-4 with TRBJ1-2; TRBD1 aligns across 7 bases. Germline trimming cut 3 bases from V and 0 bases from J; bases unmatched to any gene: 16. The CDR3 has 19 amino acids. The CDR3 region is CASSFVRRWTGQANYGYTF. CDR3 nucleotide sequence: TGTGCCAGCAGTTTTGTCCGCCGATGGACAGGACAAGCTAACTATGGCTACACCTTC.